What follows are 29 T cell receptor beta chains derived from one specimen sequenced in a study of preoperative IRX-2 immunotherapy in early breast cancer. This sample's treatment: preoperative locoregional IRX-2 cytokine immunotherapy. Libraries were prepared by immunoSEQ multiplex PCR; TCRdb keeps only in-frame clonotypes and omits some of them. The repertoire holds more than 20,000 clones, with approximately 80% as singletons. This material consisted of lymph node tissue, taken before IRX-2 immunotherapy. Receptors were obtained from a human donor with breast cancer.

The rearrangement joins TRBV30 to TRBJ1-2; 7 bases fit TRBD1. Trimming cost V 0 bases and J 0 bases; bases outside gene matches: 4. CDR3 length equals 15 residues. Germline V lookup: CDR1 GTSNPN, CDR2 SVGIG (reference sequence). CDR3 nucleotide sequence: TGTGCCTGGAGTGTGGGGACAGACGCTAACTATGGCTACACCTTC. Encoded protein: CAWSVGTDANYGYTF.

The gene calls are TRBV29-1 and TRBJ2-7, with 8 bases identical to TRBD2. V gave up 2 bases and J gave up 6 bases; unmatched junction bases: 6. The CDR3 spans 13 residues. The germline V gene has CDR1 SQVTM and CDR2 ANQGSEA. CDR3 coding DNA: TGCAGCGTTGAAATAGCGGGGACTGGCGAGCAGTACTTC. Protein product: CSVEIAGTGEQYF.

The V gene is TRBV6-8, the J gene TRBJ2-2; possibly TRBD2 for D (5 bases). Germline CDR1 and CDR2: MNHGY and SAAAGT. There are 14 residues in the CDR3. The V gene lost 8 bases and the J gene lost 6 bases, with 16 bases spanning the gap. CDR3 in amino acids: CASVLAIRAGELFF. For the CDR3, the DNA is TGTGCCAGCGTCTTAGCGATCCGAGCCGGGGAGCTGTTTTTT.

This clone was picked up one time. The chain carries TRBV6-8 and TRBJ1-4; D remains unclear. Germline CDR1 MNHGY, CDR2 SAAAGT. V gave up 4 bases and J gave up 7 bases, with 10 bases separating them. The CDR3 runs to 13 residues. The CDR3 loop reads CASSFDFVEKLFF. CDR3 coding DNA: TGTGCCAGCAGTTTCGATTTCGTTGAAAAACTGTTTTTT.

This chain links TRBV7-7 with TRBJ2-5, with 10 bases fitting TRBD2. The CDR3 totals 14 residues. Germline V lookup: CDR1 SSHAT, CDR2 FNYEAQ (reference sequence). V lost 6 bases to trimming and J lost 4 bases; unmatched junction nucleotides: 5. The CDR3 bases are TGTGCCAGCAGTTCGGGACTAGCGATAGAGACCCAGTACTTC. Amino acids: CASSSGLAIETQYF.

This chain links TRBV15 with TRBJ2-2; TRBD1 matches 8 bases. V lost 10 bases, J lost 4 bases, and 26 bases stayed unmatched. Germline loops: CDR1 LNHNV, CDR2 YYDKDF (reference sequence). There are 20 residues in the CDR3. CDR3 amino acids: CASIAGLRQGFTWGTGELFF. Here the CDR3 DNA reads TGTGCCAGCATCGCGGGGCTGAGACAGGGGTTCACTTGGGGCACCGGGGAGCTGTTTTTT.

The rearrangement joins TRBV4-1 to TRBJ2-7; no reliable D call. CDR1 is MGHRA and CDR2 is YSYEKL in the germline V gene. Trimming took off 4 bases at V and 0 bases at J, with 13 bases between the two ends. The CDR3 has 15 residues. The CDR3 reads CASSRVQANSYEQYF. The CDR3 DNA is TGCGCCAGCAGCCGCGTGCAGGCGAACTCCTACGAGCAGTACTTC.

The V gene is TRBV6-8, the J gene TRBJ2-1, with D hard to call. Germline V gene data show CDR1 as MNHGY and CDR2 as SAAAGT. Trimming stripped 4 bases from V and 2 bases from J, with 6 bases between. The CDR3 has 13 amino acids. The DNA of the CDR3 is TGTGCCAGCAGTTCCCGTGCCTACAATGAGCAGTTCTTC. Its protein is CASSSRAYNEQFF.

The V call is TRBV15, the J call TRBJ1-6; D ambiguous. Germline V gene sequence: CDR1 LNHNV, CDR2 YYDKDF (reference sequence). This CDR3 contains 16 residues. Trimming removed 0 bases from V and 7 bases from J, with 13 bases in between. The CDR3 sequence: CATSRDLDRRNSPLHF. DNA of the CDR3: TGTGCCACCAGCAGAGATCTTGACCGGAGAAATTCACCCCTCCACTTT. Looking up the rest from reference TRBV15 and TRBJ1-6 gives the full variable domain: DAMVIQNPRYQVTQFGKPVTLSCSQTLNHNVMYWYQQKSSQAPKLLFHYYDKDFNNEADTPDNFQSRRPNTSFCFLDIRSPGLGDTAMYLCATSRDLDRRNSPLHFGNGTRLTVT.

The gene calls are TRBV11-3 and TRBJ2-2; TRBD1 is a possible D gene (5 bases). The germline V gene encodes CDR1 SGHNT and CDR2 YENEEA. V dropped 5 bases and J dropped 3 bases, with 16 bases sitting between them. The CDR3 totals 16 residues. This CDR3 is CASSLPQGIDTGELFF. For the CDR3, the DNA is TGTGCCAGCAGCCTCCCCCAGGGAATCGACACCGGGGAGCTGTTTTTT.

The chain links TRBV6-8 to TRBJ2-7; D gene uncertain. Per germline, CDR1 MNHGY and CDR2 SAAAGT. V lost 4 bases to trimming and J lost 7 bases, with 17 bases between them. CDR3 length: 14 residues. The CDR3 DNA follows: TGTGCCAGCAGTTCCCTTGGTAGCTGGGGAGAGCAGTACTTC. It is translated as CASSSLGSWGEQYF.

This clone showed up just a few times. The chain couples TRBV19 to TRBJ1-4, with D unresolved. The V gene's germline CDR1 is LNHDA and CDR2 SQIVND (reference sequence). The V end was cut by 4 bases, the J end by 0 bases, with 6 bases between. This CDR3 is 14 amino acids long. CDR3: CASSRIATNEKLFF. CDR3 bases: TGTGCCAGTAGTAGGATCGCAACTAATGAAAAACTGTTTTTT.

J is TRBJ2-6 and V is TRBV12-2; TRBD2, as called in the table, went unchecked against the DNA. TRBV12-2 is recorded as a pseudogene. The CDR3 runs 16 residues. CDR3 bases: TGTGCCGCGGCTAGCGGGGGGGCGGCTGGGGCCAACGTCCTGACTTTC. Its protein is CAAASGGAAGANVLTF.

This clone turned up a few times. This rearrangement joins TRBV19 to TRBJ1-4; D gene ambiguous. With 6 bases removed from V and 3 bases from J, the gap between germline ends came to 14 bases. The CDR3 length is 15 residues. The germline V gene encodes CDR1 LNHDA and CDR2 SQIVND (reference sequence). The CDR3 here is CASSETASSNEKLFF. The CDR3 bases are TGTGCCAGTAGCGAAACAGCGTCTTCTAATGAAAAACTGTTTTTT.

The rearrangement links TRBV6-7 to TRBJ2-7; D is uncertain. TRBV6-7 has ORF status, its function being uncertain. The V end was cut by 6 bases, the J end by 4 bases, with 7 bases between. This CDR3 contains 11 residues. CDR3: CASRQLYEQYF. Here the CDR3 DNA reads TGTGCCAGCAGACAGCTTTACGAGCAGTACTTC.

This rearrangement joins TRBV14 to TRBJ1-2, with a weak D call TRBD1 (5 bases). The CDR3 sequence is 14 residues long. Deletions cut 1 base from V and 4 bases from J, with 10 bases between. Germline CDR1 and CDR2: SGHDN and FVKESK. The CDR3 reads CASSQVPGPYGYTF. The DNA for the CDR3 is TGTGCCAGCAGCCAAGTCCCAGGGCCCTATGGCTACACCTTC.

The chain couples TRBV1 to TRBJ2-1; TRBD1 is the table's D call and was not checked against the DNA. TRBV1 is a recognized pseudogene. The CDR3 contains 15 residues. CDR3 sequence reads: CASSQERDRGNEQFF. CDR3 nucleotide sequence: TGCGCCAGCAGCCAAGAACGGGACAGGGGCAATGAGCAGTTCTTC.

This clone was counted a few times. X shows a residue whose base was not read or is ambiguous. This chain connects TRBV19 to TRBJ1-1; D might be TRBD1 (5 bases). This CDR3 region has 13 residues. CDR1 is LNHDA, CDR2 SQIVND, per germline (reference sequence). The V gene lost 4 bases and the J gene lost 1 base, with 7 bases spanning the gap. The CDR3 DNA sequence: TGTGCCAGTAGTAYGACAGAGAACACTGAAGCTTTCTTT. It encodes CASSXTENTEAFF.

The count of this clone is one. This rearrangement joins TRBV6-8 to TRBJ2-1; D possibly corresponds to TRBD2 (7 bases). This CDR3 region has 15 residues. V was shortened by 6 bases and J by 7 bases, with 19 bases between the two germline ends. The germline CDR1 and CDR2 sequences are MNHGY and SAAAGT. The CDR3 bases are TGTGCCAGCAGCGCCAAACTAGGGGGGGGTAATGAGCAGTTCTTC. This sequence encodes CASSAKLGGGNEQFF.

This chain connects TRBV11-3 to TRBJ1-1; D remains ambiguous. CDR3 size: 16 residues. Trimming removed 3 bases from V and 6 bases from J, with 20 bases in between. The V gene's germline CDR1 is SGHNT and CDR2 YENEEA. The CDR3 DNA is TGTGCCAGCAGCTTGAGTGGGTCGGGAAGACGCGCTGAAGCTTTCTTT. Protein product: CASSLSGSGRRAEAFF.

This rearrangement joins TRBV6-8 to TRBJ1-1, with D unclear. Germline V gives CDR1 MNHGY, CDR2 SAAAGT. The germline V and J ends were trimmed by 7 bases and 2 bases, with 8 bases remaining between them. The CDR3 totals 12 residues. CDR3 protein: CASKGGNTEAFF. CDR3 DNA sequence: TGTGCCAGCAAGGGCGGAAACACTGAAGCTTTCTTT.

The chain couples TRBV6-8 to TRBJ1-1; TRBD1 agrees at 7 bases. The CDR3 runs to 13 residues. Germline lookup yields CDR1 MNHGY and CDR2 SAAAGT. J was trimmed by 4 bases and V by 5 bases; bases with no gene match: 4. CDR3 loop: CASSEDRLTEAFF. The CDR3 nucleotides read TGTGCCAGCAGTGAGGACAGGCTCACTGAAGCTTTCTTT.

The rearrangement joins TRBV5-1 to TRBJ1-3, with a tentative D call TRBD1 (5 bases). V gave up 2 bases and J gave up 0 bases, with 9 bases separating them. Germline values: CDR1 SGHRS, CDR2 YFSETQ. This CDR3 comprises 15 residues. The CDR3 loop is CASSFDSHSGNTIYF. The CDR3 DNA is TGCGCCAGCAGCTTTGACAGCCACTCTGGAAACACCATATATTTT.

The chain carries TRBV14 and TRBJ1-1, with D perhaps matching TRBD1 (5 bases). V was pared by 3 bases and J by 4 bases, with 15 bases between. This CDR3 is 15 amino acids long. The germline V gene encodes CDR1 SGHDN and CDR2 FVKESK. The chain's CDR3 is CASSHLEGRFTEAFF. CDR3 DNA: TGTGCCAGCAGCCATTTGGAGGGGCGCTTCACTGAAGCTTTCTTT. The full variable domain, with the rest looked up from reference TRBV14 and TRBJ1-1, is EAGVTQFPSHSVIEKGQTVTLRCDPISGHDNLYWYRRVMGKEIKFLLHFVKESKQDESGMPNNRFLAERTGGTYSTLKVQPAELEDSGVYFCASSHLEGRFTEAFFGQGTRLTVV.

The chain joins TRBV11-3 to TRBJ1-4; D might be TRBD1 (6 bases). This CDR3 comprises 18 residues. Per germline, CDR1 SGHNT and CDR2 YENEEA. Deletions cut 5 bases from V and 2 bases from J, with 21 bases between. The CDR3 is CASSLGAGAPRTNEKLFF. The CDR3 bases are TGTGCCAGCAGCCTGGGGGCGGGGGCGCCGAGGACTAATGAAAAACTGTTTTTT.

Details on this clone: The junction does not match germline at one end; this may be a read error. This sequence joins TRBV6-8 and TRBJ1-2; TRBD1 matches at 8 bases. The CDR3 consists of 18 residues. The V gene's germline CDR1 is MNHGY and CDR2 SAAAGT. CDR3 residues: CASSDSSMSGGEGIGYTF. CDR3 coding DNA: TGTGCCAGCAGTGACTCGAGCATGTCAGGGGGCGAAGGGATCGGCTACACCTTC.

This chain uses TRBV7-6 with TRBJ1-4; TRBD1 matches at 7 bases. CDR1 is SGHVS and CDR2 is FNYEAQ in the germline V gene. Trimming removed 3 bases from V and 2 bases from J; junction bases left unmatched: 6. This CDR3 is 16 amino acids long. DNA of the CDR3: TGTGCCAGCAGCTTTCAACAGGGGTCTACTAATGAAAAACTGTTTTTT. Residues: CASSFQQGSTNEKLFF.

The CDR3 coding sequence is TGCGCCAGCAGCCAAGGGACGGCAAACACTGAAGCTTTCTTT. As protein: CASSQGTANTEAFF. The chain combines TRBV4-1 with TRBJ1-1; no clear D gene. CDR1 is MGHRA and CDR2 is YSYEKL in the germline V gene. V was clipped by 1 base and J by 2 bases, with 8 bases between them. The CDR3 length is 14 residues.

The rearrangement joins TRBV11-3 to TRBJ1-1; tentatively, D is TRBD1 (5 bases). V was trimmed by 2 bases and J by 1 base, leaving 8 bases between them. The CDR3 is 14 residues long. CDR1 and CDR2 from the germline V gene are SGHNT and YENEEA. CDR3 protein: CASSLRRENTEAFF. The CDR3 region has the DNA TGTGCCAGCAGCTTACGCAGGGAGAACACTGAAGCTTTCTTT.